These 12 T cell receptor beta chains were all obtained from the same sample, sequenced in a study of blood T cells in healthy people across ages. Next came a second PCR, run for about 6 to 12 cycles, which used a sample-barcoded 5' primer along with a J-beta primer mix. TCRdb fed the 5' RACE reads into MiXCR, producing one record per CDR3 protein. In the table there are some 1.1 million distinct CDR3 sequences, 30% to 40% of which are singletons. Sequenced material: blood. The origin of the receptors is a man between 18 and 35 years old in good health.

There are a few counts of this clonotype. This rearrangement joins TRBV20-1 to TRBJ2-3; no definite D call. Trimming removed 2 bases from V and 6 bases from J, with 12 bases in between. Germline CDR1 DFQATT, CDR2 SNEGSKA (reference sequence). The CDR3 sequence is 13 residues long. Written as DNA, the CDR3 is TGCAGTGCTAGACGCCCGGACCGGGATACGCAGTATTTT. This translates into CSARRPDRDTQYF.

This rearrangement joins TRBV20-1 to TRBJ1-5; D is uncertain. Germline CDR1 and CDR2: DFQATT and SNEGSKA (reference sequence). The CDR3 runs to 13 residues. V shed 6 bases and J shed 0 bases, with 9 bases lying between them. The CDR3 nucleotides read TGCAGTGCCCAAGGAATTAGCAATCAGCCCCAGCATTTT. This translates into CSAQGISNQPQHF.

The chain employs TRBV5-1 and TRBJ2-1; no definite D call. V lost 3 bases, J lost 4 bases, and 14 bases lay in between. Germline-derived CDR1 and CDR2 are SGHRS and YFSETQ. The CDR3 totals 15 residues. CDR3 protein: CASSSGSLTYNEQFF. Written as DNA, the CDR3 is TGCGCCAGCAGCTCTGGAAGCCTAACTTACAATGAGCAGTTCTTC.

The genes are TRBV7-9 and TRBJ1-1; 7 nucleotides agree with TRBD1. Germline V gives CDR1 SEHNR, CDR2 FQNEAQ (reference sequence). V gave up 2 bases and J gave up 7 bases; unmatched junction bases: 4. The CDR3 consists of 13 residues. The CDR3 loop reads CASSLLGQDEAFF. The DNA of the CDR3 is TGTGCCAGCAGCTTATTAGGACAGGATGAAGCTTTCTTT.

The sample holds a few counts of this clonotype. The rearrangement joins TRBV5-1 to TRBJ1-2; possibly TRBD1 for D (6 bases). This CDR3 has 14 amino acids. Per the germline V gene, CDR1 is SGHRS and CDR2 is YFSETQ. V gave up 5 bases and J gave up 4 bases, with 15 bases separating them. This chain's CDR3 is CASSQTGSGYGYTF. CDR3 nucleotides: TGCGCCAGCAGTCAAACAGGGTCCGGCTATGGCTACACCTTC.

The V gene is TRBV20-1, the J gene TRBJ2-3, with 7 bases that match TRBD1. The CDR3 covers 13 residues. Germline V gives CDR1 DFQATT, CDR2 SNEGSKA (reference sequence). The junction had 5 bases not matched to a gene; V was cut back by 0 bases and J by 8 bases. As DNA, the CDR3 is TGCAGTGCTAGAGAGACAGGGAGAGCTACGCAGTATTTT. Its protein product is CSARETGRATQYF.

The chain is built from TRBV6-2 or TRBV6-3 and TRBJ2-1; TRBD2 matches at 7 bases. This CDR3 spans 16 amino acids. Germline assignment: CDR1 MNHEY and CDR2 SVGEGT. Trimming at V came to 2 bases and at J to 5 bases, leaving 9 bases not matched to a gene. Here the CDR3 reads CASSYHSSGEDNEQFF. The CDR3 DNA reads TGTGCCAGCAGTTACCACTCAAGCGGGGAGGACAATGAGCAGTTCTTC.

This clonotype showed up just a few times. The J gene is TRBJ2-7, the V gene TRBV4-2; 8 bases align to TRBD1. With 3 bases clipped from V and 3 bases from J, the junction kept 7 bases outside the gene matches. CDR3 length: 15 residues. Germline V gene data show CDR1 as LGHNA and CDR2 as YNFKEQ. CDR3 sequence (DNA): TGTGCCAGCAGCCAGGAGGGACAGGAAAACTACGAGCAGTACTTC. Its translation is CASSQEGQENYEQYF.

The chain uses TRBV20-1 and TRBJ1-5, with a possible D match to TRBD1 (5 bases). V lost 5 bases and J 3 bases, leaving 11 bases between the germline ends. The CDR3 sequence is 13 residues long. Germline V lookup: CDR1 DFQATT, CDR2 SNEGSKA (reference sequence). CDR3 bases: TGCAGTGCTGGAGGGGCTCCCAATCAGCCCCAGCATTTT. Translation gives CSAGGAPNQPQHF.

The J gene is TRBJ2-2, the V gene TRBV15; D remains unclear. V was pared by 2 bases and J by 5 bases, with 18 bases between. Per the germline V gene, CDR1 is LNHNV and CDR2 is YYDKDF (reference sequence). The CDR3 is 17 residues long. The CDR3 nucleotides are TGTGCCACCAGCAGAACCGTCTCCCCCGAAAAGACCGGGGAGCTGTTTTTT. Encoded protein: CATSRTVSPEKTGELFF.

This clonotype turned up a few times. V usage is TRBV20-1 and J usage is TRBJ2-2; D remains unclear. CDR1 and CDR2 (germline): DFQATT, SNEGSKA (reference sequence). The ends were cut back, 6 bases at V and 1 base at J, with 12 bases in the middle. The CDR3 runs 14 residues. The CDR3 spells CSARLSLNTGELFF. Here the CDR3 DNA reads TGCAGTGCCAGGCTCTCCTTGAACACCGGGGAGCTGTTTTTT.

The chain couples TRBV10-3 to TRBJ2-5; possibly TRBD1 for D (5 bases). This CDR3 contains 13 residues. Germline V lookup: CDR1 ENHRY, CDR2 SYGVKD. Trimming pared 3 bases from V and 11 bases from J, leaving 16 bases between. The CDR3 sequence is CAISDRADNEQYF. DNA of the CDR3: TGTGCCATCAGTGACAGGGCGGACAATGAGCAGTACTTC.